The rows below give T cell receptor beta chains drawn from one sample of a study of cytomegalovirus exposure and HLA in healthy donors. Produced via immunoSEQ multiplex PCR; TCRdb's table is partial and in-frame only. The data hold around 150,000 clones, with 50% to 75% observed a single time. The sequenced sample was PBMCs. The source is a woman aged 55-70 years in good health and CMV-seropositive. CDR3s include the opening cysteine and the closing phenylalanine or tryptophan. The D gene is left open where the match is weak. Rows give clone size only sometimes, using once, few, many, or a class for an expanded clone.

>-|-|TRBJ1-1|TRBV28
TGTGCCAGCAGTGGGAGCACTGAAGCTTTCTTT
CASSGSTEAFF
>TRBD2|-|TRBJ2-7|TRBV6-5
TGTGCCAGCAGAGCGGGAGGGCCACGGGGTGAGCAGTACTTC
CASRAGGPRGEQYF
>TRBD2|-|TRBJ2-1|TRBV28
TGTGCCGCAGCGGGGAGCTCCTACAATGAGCAGTTCTTC
CAAAGSSYNEQFF
>-|few|TRBJ1-5|TRBV30
TGTGCCTGGAGTCGGTCTAGCAATCAGCCCCAGCATTTT
CAWSRSSNQPQHF
>-|-|TRBJ2-2|TRBV11-2
TGTGCCAGCAGCACCCGGGGTACACTACCCGGGGAGCTGTTTTTT
CASSTRGTLPGELFF
>TRBD2|few|TRBJ2-5|TRBV5-1
TGCGCCAGCAGCTGGACTAGCGGAGTCCAAGAGACCCAGTACTTC
CASSWTSGVQETQYF
>TRBD1|few|TRBJ2-1|TRBV16
TGTGCCAGCAGCCAATCGATAACCAGGGGGCGGAATGAGCAGTTCTTC
CASSQSITRGRNEQFF
>TRBD1|-|TRBJ1-4|TRBV4-2
TGTGCCAGCAGCCAAGGGGACAGGGGTCGGGAAAAACTGTTTTTT
CASSQGDRGREKLFF
>-|few|TRBJ2-7|TRBV7-3
TGTGCCAGCAGCGTGACAGGAACCTCCTACGAGCAGTACTTC
CASSVTGTSYEQYF
>TRBD2|-|TRBJ2-7|TRBV7-8
TGTGCCAGCAGCTTAAGTAGCGGCGGGGGGGAGCAGTACTTC
CASSLSSGGGEQYF
>TRBD1|-|TRBJ1-1|TRBV5-1
TGCGCCAGCAGGTCCGACAGGGGTGGCACTGAAGCTTTCTTT
CASRSDRGGTEAFF
>TRBD2|few|TRBJ2-7|TRBV11-2
TGTGCCAGCAGCGAAGGACTAGCCGAGCAGTACTTC
CASSEGLAEQYF
>-|-|TRBJ2-6|TRBV7-9
TGTGCCAGCAGTAGGCCCAGGGGTCCCGCTGGGGCCAACGTCCTGACTTTC
CASSRPRGPAGANVLTF
>-|few|TRBJ2-6|TRBV2
TGTGCCAGCATTGGACAGCTGTCTGGGGCCAACGTCCTGACTTTC
CASIGQLSGANVLTF
>-|-|TRBJ1-5|TRBV28
TGTGCCAGCAGTTTTGGGACATCCGGACAGCTGGGCTTCAATCAGCCCCAGCATTTT
CASSFGTSGQLGFNQPQHF
>-|-|TRBJ1-1|TRBV5-1
TGCGCCAGCAGCCCTTTCGGTCTCAACACTGAAGCTTTCTTT
CASSPFGLNTEAFF
>TRBD2|-|TRBJ2-1|TRBV28
TGTGCCAGCAGTTCCTACGGGGGGGACAATGAGCAGTTCTTC
CASSSYGGDNEQFF
>-|-|TRBJ2-1|TRBV25-1
TGTGCCAGCAGTGATCACCCTAACTCCTACAATGAGCAGTTCTTC
CASSDHPNSYNEQFF
>TRBD1|-|TRBJ1-1|TRBV7-3
TGTGCCAGCACTCCGGGACAGGGTACGGTGAACACTGAAGCTTTCTTT
CASTPGQGTVNTEAFF
>TRBD2|-|TRBJ2-1|TRBV4-2
TGTGCCAGCAGCCAAGAAGGGAGCGGGAGTTGGTACAATGAGCAGTTCTTC
CASSQEGSGSWYNEQFF
>TRBD2|once|TRBJ2-1|TRBV7-9
TGTGCCAGCAGCTTAGGTGCGGGAGCTCACAATGAGCAGTTCTTC
CASSLGAGAHNEQFF
>TRBD2|-|TRBJ2-1|TRBV27
TGTGCCAGCAGTTTGGCTAGCGGGCCCTACAATGAGCAGTTCTTC
CASSLASGPYNEQFF
>-|-|TRBJ2-7|TRBV7-2
TGTGCCAGCCGGGACTTGAAATACGAGCAGTACTTC
CASRDLKYEQYF
>TRBD2|-|TRBJ2-3|TRBV2
TGTGCCAGCAGCCGACTAGCGGCCACAGATACGCAGTATTTT
CASSRLAATDTQYF
>-|few|TRBJ1-2|TRBV12-5
TGTGCTAGTGGTTTGGTGGGGAGGGGGTTCCGGAGACTAAACTATGGCTACACCTTC
CASGLVGRGFRRLNYGYTF
>TRBD2|few|TRBJ2-5|TRBV4-2
TGTGCCAGCAGCCAAGAAACTAGCGGGAGGGAGGAGACCCAGTACTTC
CASSQETSGREETQYF
>-|-|TRBJ1-6|TRBV28
TGTGCCAGCAGTTTACAGGAGACAGTCCTTTCACCCCTCCACTTT
CASSLQETVLSPLHF
>TRBD1|-|TRBJ1-6|TRBV7-2
TGTGCCAGCAGCTCGACAGGGATTGGATCACCCCTCCACTTT
CASSSTGIGSPLHF
>-|few|TRBJ1-1|TRBV30
TGTGCCTGGAGTGTACGGGGGAATACTGAAGCTTTCTTT
CAWSVRGNTEAFF
>-|-|TRBJ1-1|TRBV4-2
TGTGCCAGCAGCCAAGAGATTACAGGGTTGAACACTGAAGCTTTCTTT
CASSQEITGLNTEAFF
>-|-|TRBJ2-7|TRBV4-2
TGTGCCAGCAGCCAATTGGACAACTCCTACGAGCGGTACTTC
CASSQLDNSYERYF
>TRBD2|-|TRBJ2-1|TRBV5-4
TGTGCCAGCAGCGCCTTAGCGGGAGATGATGAGCAGTTCTTC
CASSALAGDDEQFF
>-|-|TRBJ2-1|TRBV27
TGTGCCAGCAGTTTAGTCAGGGGCTCCTACAATGAGCAGTTCTTC
CASSLVRGSYNEQFF
>TRBD1|-|TRBJ1-1|TRBV5-1
TGCGCCAGCAGCTCTAGGACAGGGGCGGGGACTGAAGCTTTCTTT
CASSSRTGAGTEAFF
>-|few|TRBJ2-1|TRBV5-6
TGTGCCAGCAGCTTGAGCCTGTTTGGCAGCGTCTCCTACAATGAGCAGTTCTTC
CASSLSLFGSVSYNEQFF
>-|-|TRBJ2-3|TRBV11-2
TGTGCCAGCAGCTTAGTAGAAGATACGCAGTATTTT
CASSLVEDTQYF
>-|few|TRBJ1-1|TRBV6-5
TGTGCCAGCGGGGGGGCGGGGGCAAAGTCTGAAGCTTTCTTT
CASGGAGAKSEAFF
>-|-|TRBJ2-5|TRBV25-1
TGTGCCAGCAGTCTGGCAGGGGTAGAGACCCAGTACTTC
CASSLAGVETQYF
>-|-|TRBJ2-3|TRBV7-2
TGTGCCAGCTCGGGCGGGGGCACAGATACGCAGTATTTT
CASSGGGTDTQYF
>TRBD2|-|TRBJ2-3|TRBV10-3
TGTGCCATCAGTGAAATTGGCGGGAGGGCGACAGATACGCAGTATTTT
CAISEIGGRATDTQYF
>-|-|TRBJ1-1|TRBV7-8
TGTGCCAGCAGCTTAGGGAGGACGGATGAAGCTTTCTTT
CASSLGRTDEAFF
>TRBD1|-|TRBJ1-2|TRBV4-1
TGCGCCAGCAGCTCCGGACAGGGAGGGGGGGGGTACTATGGCTACACCTTC
CASSSGQGGGGYYGYTF
>TRBD1|few|TRBJ1-3|TRBV5-1
TGCGCCAGCAGCTTGGCGGGCAACAGGGGAGCTGGAAACACCATATATTTT
CASSLAGNRGAGNTIYF
>TRBD2|-|TRBJ2-1|TRBV30
TGTGCCTGGGGGACTAGCGGGAGGATCTCCTACAATGAGCAGTTCTTC
CAWGTSGRISYNEQFF
>-|-|TRBJ2-2|TRBV9
TGTGCCAGCAGCGTAGCTTTAGGGGCGAACACCGGGGAGCTGTTTTTT
CASSVALGANTGELFF
>TRBD1|-|TRBJ2-1|TRBV7-2
TGTGCCAGCAGCTTAGAGGCAGGGGGCGAACCCCAGTTCTTC
CASSLEAGGEPQFF
>-|once|TRBJ2-1|TRBV7-9
TGTGCCAGCAGCTTCGACACAGGCTACAATGAGCAGTTCTTC
CASSFDTGYNEQFF
>TRBD2|few|TRBJ2-1|TRBV18
TGTGCCAGCTCACCAATAGCGGGGGACTCCCCCTACAATGAGCAGTTCTTC
CASSPIAGDSPYNEQFF
>-|-|TRBJ1-1|TRBV28
TGTGCCAGCAGTCGCCCCGGGAGGTCGAACACTGAAGCTTTCTTT
CASSRPGRSNTEAFF
>-|few|TRBJ2-1|TRBV14
TGTGCCAGCAGCCCCCGGGACAACTACAATGAGCAGTTCTTC
CASSPRDNYNEQFF
>TRBD1|few|TRBJ2-1|TRBV5-1
TGCGCCAGCAGCTTGTTGGGACAGGGGTCGGATGAGCAGTTCTTC
CASSLLGQGSDEQFF
>TRBD1|-|TRBJ1-2|TRBV7-9
TGTGCCAGCAGCACCCTCCAGGGGGGAGATGGCTGCACCTTC
CASSTLQGGDGCTF
>-|few|TRBJ1-2|TRBV19
TGTGCCAGTAGTATAGATCGGGGGGCAATCGATGGCTACACCTTC
CASSIDRGAIDGYTF
>-|once|TRBJ2-1|TRBV7-9
TGTGCCAGCAGCTTTCCAGGTGTCCTGAACAGGGAAGGCGAGTTCTTC
CASSFPGVLNREGEFF
>-|-|TRBJ2-1|TRBV21-1
TGTGCCAGCAGCAACCTGACTAGCGGAAGGGACTACAATGAGCAGTTCTTC
CASSNLTSGRDYNEQFF
>TRBD2|-|TRBJ2-1|TRBV10-2
TGCGCCACCAAAGGACTAGCGGGAGGGAGGGGTTACAATGAGCAGTTCTTC
CATKGLAGGRGYNEQFF
>TRBD2|few|TRBJ2-7|TRBV28
TGTGCCAGCACTACTAGCGGGAATGCCTACGAGCAGTACTTC
CASTTSGNAYEQYF
>TRBD1|-|TRBJ1-5|TRBV7-8
TGTGCCAGCAGCTTAGGGGGGACAGGGGGCAGTCAGCCCCAGCATTTT
CASSLGGTGGSQPQHF
>-|few|TRBJ2-7|TRBV6-1
TGTGCCAGCAGTGAAGAGTCAGGGTCGTTCTACGAGCAGTACTTC
CASSEESGSFYEQYF
>-|-|TRBJ2-7|TRBV11-3
TGTGCCAGCAGCCCACTAGCTTGGGAGCAGTACTTC
CASSPLAWEQYF